Listed here is a single T cell receptor (beta chain). Its antigen remains unknown. This sample was included in a study of T cell responses to AZD1222 COVID-19 vaccine. Study-wide findings and caveats: In the spike-specific TCR repertoire, nearly half reportedly target unmutated variant regions. White British people made up most donors, females outnumbered males, and clonal diversity was possibly underestimated.

Clones were sequenced by immunoSEQ multiplex PCR, and TCRdb holds only the in-frame ones, with some missing. Of around 110,000 clones in the sample, approximately 85% were seen once. After removal of 5 bases from V and 1 base from J, the junction contained 3 bases not matched to a gene. Germline V lookup: CDR1 MDHEN, CDR2 SYDVKM. There are 14 residues in the CDR3. The input for sequencing was peripheral blood, taken on day 0 of MenACWY control vaccination. The receptor was derived from an adult in good health. The chain combines TRBV28 with TRBJ1-1, with TRBD1 matching over 8 bases. The CDR3 DNA is TGTGCCAGCAGTGAACAGGGGGAGAACACTGAAGCTTTCTTT. It translates to CASSEQGENTEAFF.